Included here is one TCR beta chain sequence, with context. As yet, its antigen is unknown. The data are from a study of T cells in Graves' hyperthyroidism and ophthalmopathy. Study outcomes and limitations: Model output signaled ophthalmopathy a median about 6.3 months ahead of onset. Most thyroid-expanded clonotypes above 0.001 were also found in blood.

It was 8 to 10 ml of fresh peripheral blood that supplied the PBMCs. The TCR beta CDR3 regions underwent amplification using RNA transcripts as the source. Using the HTBI primer set, a first-round RT-PCR was run on the TCR CDR3. TCRdb passed the multiplex PCR reads through MiXCR, listing each CDR3 protein once. Among some 720,000 distinct CDR3 sequences listed, about 16% were seen once. Trimming took 10 bases from V and 3 from J; bases not matched to a gene: 16. The germline gives CDR1 SEHNR, CDR2 FQNEAQ (reference sequence). The CDR3 extends over 17 amino acids. The sample taken for sequencing was blood. This chain connects TRBV7-9 to TRBJ2-2; 8 positions match TRBD2. This sequence originates from a man aged 18 to 29 with Graves' hyperthyroidism. CDR3 loop: CATIHLSWREDTGELFF. The CDR3 DNA reads as TGTGCCACCATACACCTTAGCTGGCGGGAGGACACCGGGGAGCTGTTTTTT.